These 20 T cell receptor beta chains originate from one sample sequenced in a study of control samples from healthy donors and cancer patients. Profiled with immunoSEQ multiplex PCR; TCRdb holds only in-frame clones, not every one. This table has about 14,000 clones, approximately 80% appearing once. The sample taken for sequencing was formalin-fixed, paraffin-embedded tissue. These TCRs come from a female donor with lung cancer.

The gene calls are TRBV27 and TRBJ1-3; D unclear. The CDR3 totals 11 residues. V was shortened by 6 bases and J by 3 bases, with 3 bases between the two germline ends. The germline gives CDR1 MNHEY, CDR2 SMNVEV (reference sequence). This CDR3 is CASRHGNTIYF. CDR3 sequence (DNA): TGTGCCAGCAGACATGGAAACACCATATATTTT.

The genes are TRBV4-3 and TRBJ2-1; 8 nucleotides line up with TRBD2. The germline V gene has CDR1 LGHNA and CDR2 YSLEER. Germline trimming cut 4 bases from V and 1 base from J; bases unmatched to any gene: 6. The CDR3 runs to 16 residues. The CDR3 DNA follows: TGCGCCAGCAGCCCAGGGACTAGTAGGTCCTACAATGAGCAGTTCTTC. This gives the protein CASSPGTSRSYNEQFF.

A few counts support this clone. This rearrangement joins TRBV6-2 or TRBV6-3 to TRBJ1-1; TRBD1 might be the D (6 bases). Trimming left V 5 bases short and J 3 bases short, with 13 bases between. The CDR3 loop spans 14 amino acids. CDR1 and CDR2 (germline): MNHEY, SVGEGT. CDR3 protein: CASSRHREDTEAFF. In nucleotides, the CDR3 is TGTGCCAGCAGTAGACACAGGGAAGACACTGAAGCTTTCTTT.

The chain is built from TRBV7-2 and TRBJ2-5; TRBD1 might be the D (5 bases). Germline V gene data show CDR1 as SGHTA and CDR2 as FQGNSA. With 5 bases removed from V and 1 base from J, the gap between germline ends came to 17 bases. The CDR3 sequence is 16 residues long. In nucleotides, the CDR3 is TGTGCCAGCAGCCAAGGAAGGATTCAGGGCCAAGAGACCCAGTACTTC. This codes for CASSQGRIQGQETQYF. Supplemented by reference TRBV7-2 and TRBJ2-5, the full variable domain reads GAGVSQSPSNKVTEKGKDVELRCDPISGHTALYWYRQSLGQGLEFLIYFQGNSAPDKSGLPSDRFSAERTGGSVSTLTIQRTQQEDSAVYLCASSQGRIQGQETQYFGPGTRLLVL.

The rearrangement uses TRBV7-9 and TRBJ2-5; D gene uncertain. V was shortened by 1 base and J by 2 bases, with 8 bases between the two germline ends. This CDR3 is 14 amino acids long. Looked up from germline, CDR1 is SEHNR and CDR2 is FQNEAQ (reference sequence). The CDR3 DNA reads TGTGCCAGCAGCTTAGTGGGATCACAAGAGACCCAGTACTTC. Translated: CASSLVGSQETQYF.

A remark on this clone: Its ends do not fully match the called genes, so a read error is possible. Here the CDR3 reads CASSRQAGNQAQHF. The CDR3, as DNA: TGTGCCAGCAGCAGACAGGCCGGAAATCAGGCCCAGCATTTT. The chain couples TRBV7-2 to TRBJ1-5; D is possibly TRBD1 (6 bases). The germline gives CDR1 SGHTA, CDR2 FQGNSA. CDR3 length: 14 amino acids. Drawing the rest from reference TRBV7-2 and TRBJ1-5, the complete variable domain is GAGVSQSPSNKVTEKGKDVELRCDPISGHTALYWYRQSLGQGLEFLIYFQGNSAPDKSGLPSDRFSAERTGGSVSTLTIQRTQQEDSAVYLCASSRQAGNQAQHFGDGTRLSIL.

The J gene is TRBJ2-4, the V gene TRBV2, with D possibly being TRBD2 (6 bases). This CDR3 contains 13 residues. Trimming cost V 4 bases and J 6 bases, with 10 bases left between them. From germline, CDR1 is SNHLY and CDR2 FYNNEI. The CDR3 DNA reads TGTGCCAGCAGTGGGAGGGCCGGAAACATTCAGTACTTC. Translated: CASSGRAGNIQYF.

Here the CDR3 DNA reads TGTGCCAGCAGCCAAGGACAGGGAGTTGAGACCCAGTACTTC. Translated: CASSQGQGVETQYF. The rearrangement joins TRBV11-1 to TRBJ2-5; 8 nucleotides agree with TRBD1. With 5 bases clipped from V and 5 bases from J, the junction kept 7 bases outside the gene matches. The CDR3 contains 14 residues. In germline, CDR1 is SGHAT, CDR2 FQDESV (reference sequence).

The chain carries TRBV18 and TRBJ1-5; D gene ambiguous. The CDR3 totals 13 residues. Trimming left V 5 bases short and J 0 bases short, with 5 bases between. Per germline, CDR1 KGHSH and CDR2 LQKENI. In DNA, the CDR3 is TGTGCCAGCTCAACAAGTAGCAATCAGCCCCAGCATTTT. Amino acids: CASSTSSNQPQHF.

This chain uses TRBV6-2 or TRBV6-3 with TRBJ2-2, with D possibly matching TRBD1 (5 bases). V lost 1 base to trimming and J lost 4 bases, with 7 bases between them. The CDR3 sequence is 14 residues long. Germline V gene lookup returns CDR1 MNHEY and CDR2 SVGEGT. The CDR3 reads CASSYLQATGELFF. CDR3 coding DNA: TGTGCCAGCAGTTACTTACAGGCCACCGGGGAGCTGTTTTTT.

This clone was recorded once. The CDR3 region has the DNA TGTGCCAGCTCACCAACCCTAGGAGAGGAAAAACTGTTTTTT. Protein sequence: CASSPTLGEEKLFF. The J gene is TRBJ1-4, the V gene TRBV18; D not certain. CDR3 length equals 14 residues. Trimming shortened V by 2 bases and J by 8 bases, and 12 bases separated the two germline ends. The germline V gene has CDR1 KGHSH and CDR2 LQKENI.

The J gene is TRBJ2-7, the V gene TRBV3-1 (or the pseudogene TRBV3-2); D uncertain. The CDR3 covers 11 residues. The V end lost 2 bases, the J end lost 3 bases, and 2 bases lay between the germline ends. CDR1 is LGHDT and CDR2 is YNNKEL in the germline V gene (reference sequence). In DNA, the CDR3 is TGTGCCAGCAGCCAACTCTACGAGCAGTACTTC. It is translated as CASSQLYEQYF.

The J gene is TRBJ2-7, the V gene TRBV6-2 or TRBV6-3; D gene uncertain. The germline V and J ends were trimmed by 5 bases and 4 bases, with 6 bases remaining between them. Germline CDR1 MNHEY, CDR2 SVGEGT. There are 11 residues in the CDR3. The CDR3 spells CASSTTYEQYF. CDR3 coding DNA: TGTGCCAGCAGTACGACTTACGAGCAGTACTTC.

The chain joins TRBV11-2 to TRBJ1-3; 7 nucleotides agree with TRBD1. Germline V gene lookup returns CDR1 SGHAT and CDR2 FQNNGV. The CDR3 has 15 residues. J was trimmed by 3 bases and V by 5 bases; bases with no gene match: 7. The CDR3 sequence: CASSPNRGGGNTIYF. The DNA for the CDR3 is TGTGCCAGCAGCCCGAACAGGGGAGGTGGAAACACCATATATTTT.

V is TRBV9 and J is TRBJ1-6; TRBD1 is a possible D gene (5 bases). The germline gives CDR1 SGDLS, CDR2 YYNGEE. This CDR3 is built from 16 residues. V was trimmed by 0 bases and J by 7 bases, leaving 14 bases between them. CDR3 coding DNA: TGTGCCAGCAGCGTAGCCGTTGGGGCCGCGAATTCACCCCTCCACTTT. Translated, it gives CASSVAVGAANSPLHF. Variable domain in full (rest from reference TRBV9 and TRBJ1-6): DSGVTQTPKHLITATGQRVTLRCSPRSGDLSVYWYQQSLDQGLQFLIQYYNGEERAKGNILERFSAQQFPDLHSELNLSSLELGDSALYFCASSVAVGAANSPLHFGNGTRLTVT.

This clone was seen a few times. This rearrangement joins TRBV7-9 to TRBJ1-1; 12 bases are shared with TRBD1. Germline values: CDR1 SEHNR, CDR2 FQNEAQ (reference sequence). After removal of 0 bases from V and 7 bases from J, the junction contained 3 bases not matched to a gene. This CDR3 has 15 residues. CDR3 DNA sequence: TGTGCCAGCAGCTTAGCGGGACAGGGGGCAGGTGAAGCTTTCTTT. It specifies CASSLAGQGAGEAFF.

This clone has a single count. The chain links TRBV2 to TRBJ2-7; D ambiguous. Trimming took off 6 bases at V and 3 bases at J, with 6 bases between the two ends. CDR3 length: 11 residues. CDR1 is SNHLY, CDR2 FYNNEI, per germline. As DNA, the CDR3 is TGTGCCAGCAGACAACTCTACGAGCAGTACTTC. Residues: CASRQLYEQYF.

The genes are TRBV7-9 and TRBJ2-2; 9 bases are shared with TRBD1. CDR1 and CDR2 from the germline V gene are SEHNR and FQNEAQ (reference sequence). This CDR3 has 15 amino acids. V trimming: 1 base; J trimming: 3 bases; junction bases outside the gene matches: 0. CDR3 sequence reads: CASSLGQGDTGELFF. CDR3 nucleotide sequence: TGTGCCAGCAGCTTAGGACAGGGGGACACCGGGGAGCTGTTTTTT. Full variable domain (missing parts from reference TRBV7-9 and TRBJ2-2): DTGVSQNPRHKITKRGQNVTFRCDPISEHNRLYWYRQTLGQGPEFLTYFQNEAQLEKSRLLSDRFSAERPKGSFSTLEIQRTEQGDSAMYLCASSLGQGDTGELFFGEGSRLTVL.

This clone was seen more than once but under ten times. The chain employs TRBV10-2 and TRBJ2-3, with 7 bases fitting TRBD2. Germline lookup yields CDR1 WSHSY and CDR2 SAAADI. The CDR3 is 14 amino acids. V lost 6 bases, J lost 3 bases, and 6 bases stayed unmatched. This CDR3 reads CASSFGGRTDTQYF. The CDR3 DNA is TGCGCCAGCAGCTTTGGCGGGAGAACAGATACGCAGTATTTT.

As regards this clone: This sequence may be a read error, since a much larger clone differs from it by one base. The chain carries TRBV5-1 and TRBJ2-7, with 9 bases that match TRBD1. Germline assignment: CDR1 SGHRS and CDR2 YFSETQ. The CDR3 has 15 residues. CDR3 sequence: CVSSFTGQGSDEQYF. The DNA for the CDR3 is TGCGTCAGCAGCTTTACCGGACAGGGGTCAGACGAGCAGTACTTC.